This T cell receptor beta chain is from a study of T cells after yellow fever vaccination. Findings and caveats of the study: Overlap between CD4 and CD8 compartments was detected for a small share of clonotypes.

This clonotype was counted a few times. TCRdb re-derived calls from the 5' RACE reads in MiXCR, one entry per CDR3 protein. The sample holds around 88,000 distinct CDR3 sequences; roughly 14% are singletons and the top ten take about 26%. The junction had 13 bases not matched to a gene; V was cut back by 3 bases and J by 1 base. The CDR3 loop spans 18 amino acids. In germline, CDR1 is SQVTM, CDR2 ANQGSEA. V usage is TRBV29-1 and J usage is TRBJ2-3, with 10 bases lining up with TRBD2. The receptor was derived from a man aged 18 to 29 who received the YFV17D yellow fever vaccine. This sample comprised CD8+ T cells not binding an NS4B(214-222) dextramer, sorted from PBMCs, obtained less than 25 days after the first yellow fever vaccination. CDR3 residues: CSVDGLAGVIVRTDTQYF. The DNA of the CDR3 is TGCAGCGTTGACGGGCTAGCGGGGGTGATTGTACGCACAGATACGCAGTATTTT.